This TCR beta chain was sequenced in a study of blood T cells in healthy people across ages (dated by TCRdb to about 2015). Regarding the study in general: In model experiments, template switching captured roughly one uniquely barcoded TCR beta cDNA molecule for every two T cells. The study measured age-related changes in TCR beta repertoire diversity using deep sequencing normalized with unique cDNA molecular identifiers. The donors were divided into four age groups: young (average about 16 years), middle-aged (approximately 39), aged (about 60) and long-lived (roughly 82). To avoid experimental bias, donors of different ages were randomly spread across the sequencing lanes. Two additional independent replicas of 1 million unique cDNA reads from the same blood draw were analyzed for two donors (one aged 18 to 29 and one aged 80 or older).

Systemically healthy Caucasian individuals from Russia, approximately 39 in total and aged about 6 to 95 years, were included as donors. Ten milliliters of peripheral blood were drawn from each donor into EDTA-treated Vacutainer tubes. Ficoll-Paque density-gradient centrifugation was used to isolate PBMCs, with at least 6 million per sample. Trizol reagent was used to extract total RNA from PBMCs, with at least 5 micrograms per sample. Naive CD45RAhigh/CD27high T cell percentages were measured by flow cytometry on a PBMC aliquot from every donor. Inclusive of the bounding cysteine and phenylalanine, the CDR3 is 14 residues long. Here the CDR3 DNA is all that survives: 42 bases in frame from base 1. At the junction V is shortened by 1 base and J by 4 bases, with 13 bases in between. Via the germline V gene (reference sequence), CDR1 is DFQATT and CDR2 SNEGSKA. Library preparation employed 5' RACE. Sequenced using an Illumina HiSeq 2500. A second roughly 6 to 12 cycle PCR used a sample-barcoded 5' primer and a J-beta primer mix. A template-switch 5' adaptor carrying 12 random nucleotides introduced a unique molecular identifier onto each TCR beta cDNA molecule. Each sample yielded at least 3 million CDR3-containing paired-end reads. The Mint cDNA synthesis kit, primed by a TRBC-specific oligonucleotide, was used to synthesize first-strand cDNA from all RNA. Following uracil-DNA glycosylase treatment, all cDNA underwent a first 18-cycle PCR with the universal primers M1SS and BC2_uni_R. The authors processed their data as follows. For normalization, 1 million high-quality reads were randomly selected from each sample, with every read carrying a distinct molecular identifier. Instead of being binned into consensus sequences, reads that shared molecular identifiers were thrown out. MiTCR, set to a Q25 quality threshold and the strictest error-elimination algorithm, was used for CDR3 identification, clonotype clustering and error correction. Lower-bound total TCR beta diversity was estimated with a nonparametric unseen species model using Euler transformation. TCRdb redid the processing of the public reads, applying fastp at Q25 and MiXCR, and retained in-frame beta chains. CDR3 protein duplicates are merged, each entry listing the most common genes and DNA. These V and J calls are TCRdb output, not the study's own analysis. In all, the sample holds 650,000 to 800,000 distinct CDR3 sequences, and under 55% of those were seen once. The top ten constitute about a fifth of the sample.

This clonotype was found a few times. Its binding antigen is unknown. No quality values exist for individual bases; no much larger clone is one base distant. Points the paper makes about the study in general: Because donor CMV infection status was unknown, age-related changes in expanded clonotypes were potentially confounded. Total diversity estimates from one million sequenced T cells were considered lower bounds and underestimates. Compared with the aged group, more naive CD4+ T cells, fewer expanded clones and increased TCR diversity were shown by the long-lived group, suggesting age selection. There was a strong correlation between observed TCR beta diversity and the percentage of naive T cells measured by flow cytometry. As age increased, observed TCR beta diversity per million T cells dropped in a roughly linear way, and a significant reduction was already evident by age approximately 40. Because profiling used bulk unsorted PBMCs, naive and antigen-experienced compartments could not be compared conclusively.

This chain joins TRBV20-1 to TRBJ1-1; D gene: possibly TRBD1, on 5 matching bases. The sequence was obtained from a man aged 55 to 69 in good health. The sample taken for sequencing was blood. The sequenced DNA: TGCAGTGCTAGAGTGGCAGGGACCCTCACTGAAGCTTTCTTT. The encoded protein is CSARVAGTLTEAFF.